This T cell receptor beta chain was documented in a study of T cells in Graves' hyperthyroidism and ophthalmopathy. Germline CDR1 reads SGHAT; CDR2 reads FQNNGV. V was cut by 4 bases and J by 3 bases, with 13 bases left in between. The CDR3 extends over 15 amino acids. The table lists this clonotype with a few counts. Amplified regions were TCR beta CDR3 sequences from RNA transcripts. RT-PCR in the first round (using the HTBI primer set) targeted the TCR CDR3. TCRdb redid the calling of the multiplex PCR reads with MiXCR, one entry per CDR3 protein. The sample consists of under 350,000 distinct CDR3 sequences, approximately 15% of them appearing once.

The TCR comes from a woman in her forties with Graves' hyperthyroidism. Sequencing used blood. The chain joins TRBV11-2 to TRBJ2-1, with D uncertain. This CDR3 reads CASSSYGAGYNEQFF. CDR3 nucleotide sequence: TGTGCCAGCAGCTCCTACGGTGCAGGCTACAATGAGCAGTTCTTC.